This T cell receptor (beta chain) was sequenced in a study of radiation and T cells in renal cell carcinoma. As for this clone: Its antigen is unknown.

Profiling relied on immunoSEQ multiplex PCR, and the TCRdb table lists in-frame clones only, not all of them. The table has some 10,000 clones, roughly 60% seen once. The CDR3 sequence is 14 residues long. Unmatched junction bases numbered 4, after V lost 0 bases and J lost 9 bases. The germline gives CDR1 SGHRS, CDR2 YFSETQ. Treatment defined: treatment-naive control, cytoreductive nephrectomy. This renal cell carcinoma was of the clear cell type. Study-wide findings and caveats: Intratumoral heterogeneity was not captured in these roughly 0.96 g regions. Dominant CDR3 motifs were more common in irradiated tumors than controls.

The TCR was taken from a man aged 60 to 75 with renal cell carcinoma. Sequences were derived from tumor tissue, sampled from a patient whose treatment was nephrectomy without radiotherapy. This sequence joins TRBV5-1 and TRBJ2-1, with 9 positions matching TRBD1. The CDR3 nucleotides read TGCGCCAGCAGCTTGGGGACAGGGGAAGGTGAGCAGTTCTTC. Translated: CASSLGTGEGEQFF.